These 6 T cell receptor beta chains were sequenced from one sample in a study of sequential checkpoint blockade in melanoma. Noted treatment: randomized to nivolumab then ipilimumab (arm A) or the reverse (arm B). Assay used: immunoSEQ multiplex PCR; TCRdb lists only in-frame clones, some missing. Of 15,000 to 20,000 clones listed, around four fifths are singletons. Sequences were derived from CD8+ T cells sorted from blood (inferred from file names), sampled from a patient given nivolumab and ipilimumab in sequence. All receptors come from a human donor with melanoma.

This clone is labeled as large (0.1 to 1%). The rearrangement links TRBV10-2 to TRBJ2-7; D is perhaps TRBD1 (6 bases). Germline V gene data show CDR1 as WSHSY and CDR2 as SAAADI. The V end was cut by 8 bases, the J end by 0 bases, with 11 bases between. This CDR3 has 13 amino acids. The CDR3, as DNA: TGCGCCAGCTTGGGACAAAGCTCCTACGAGCAGTACTTC. Translation: CASLGQSSYEQYF.

The J gene is TRBJ2-4, the V gene TRBV29-1; 8 bases are a match to TRBD1. CDR1 and CDR2 from the germline V gene are SQVTM and ANQGSEA. CDR3 size: 15 residues. V lost 8 bases, J lost 6 bases, and 15 bases stayed unmatched. Here the CDR3 DNA reads TGCAGCTTCTCCAGGACAGGGCCAGGGGGAAACATTCAGTACTTC. This translates into CSFSRTGPGGNIQYF. The full variable domain, rest sourced from reference TRBV29-1 and TRBJ2-4, is SAVISQKPSRDICQRGTSLTIQCQVDSQVTMMFWYRQQPGQSLTLIATANQGSEATYESGFVIDKFPISRPNLTFSTLTVSNMSPEDSSIYLCSFSRTGPGGNIQYFGAGTRLSVL.

The chain combines TRBV7-2 with TRBJ2-2, with 8 positions matching TRBD2. The CDR3 has 16 residues. V was clipped by 2 bases and J by 0 bases; unmatched bases: 2. Looked up from germline, CDR1 is SGHTA and CDR2 is FQGNSA. The CDR3 is CASSLSGRANTGELFF. Written as DNA, the CDR3 is TGTGCCAGCAGCTTAAGCGGGAGAGCGAACACCGGGGAGCTGTTTTTT. The full variable domain, completed using reference TRBV7-2 and TRBJ2-2, is GAGVSQSPSNKVTEKGKDVELRCDPISGHTALYWYRQSLGQGLEFLIYFQGNSAPDKSGLPSDRFSAERTGGSVSTLTIQRTQQEDSAVYLCASSLSGRANTGELFFGEGSRLTVL.

Turning to this clone: A far larger clone is one nucleotide away, so this likely arose from a read error. Other DNA variants within this sample encode the same CDR3. This chain joins TRBV7-9 and TRBJ2-7; possible D gene TRBD1, 6 bases. Germline CDR1 SEHNR, CDR2 FQNEAQ (reference sequence). This CDR3 has 15 amino acids. The V end lost 5 bases, the J end lost 2 bases, and 16 bases lay between the germline ends. CDR3 residues: CASSLNRALTYEQYF. The CDR3 DNA is TGTGCCAGCAGCCTTAACAGGGCACTTACCTACGAGCAGTACTTC.

The chain carries TRBV7-2 and TRBJ2-7, with D hard to call. V dropped 2 bases and J dropped 0 bases, with 8 bases sitting between them. The CDR3 totals 14 residues. Germline-derived CDR1 and CDR2 are SGHTA and FQGNSA. The CDR3 region has the DNA TGTGCCAGCAGCTTAACAGCAAGCTCCTACGAGCAGTACTTC. Its translation: CASSLTASSYEQYF.

The chain couples TRBV2 to TRBJ2-7, with 9 nucleotides matching TRBD1. The germline gives CDR1 SNHLY, CDR2 FYNNEI. The CDR3 sequence is 13 residues long. Unmatched junction bases numbered 7, after V lost 10 bases and J lost 3 bases. The CDR3 DNA reads as TGTGCCATCTCCGGGACAGGGCACTACGAGCAGTACTTC. Its translation is CAISGTGHYEQYF.